These 17 T cell receptor beta chains were all obtained from the same sample, sequenced in a study of T-cell reconstitution after alpha-beta-depleted transplantation in children. TCRbeta library preparation incorporated unique molecular identifiers. TCRdb reprocessed the PCR reads with MiXCR, giving one entry per CDR3 protein. The profile shows approximately 630,000 distinct CDR3 sequences, 13% of them singletons. This specimen consisted of PBMCs, obtained before TCRalphabeta/CD19-depleted stem cell transplant. The receptors shown here come from a girl aged 2 to 10 with congenital amegakaryocytic thrombocytopenia, due to receive a stem cell transplant.

In this sample, this clonotype turned up many times. The V call is TRBV7-8, the J call TRBJ2-7; 7 bases fit TRBD2. Germline V CDR1 and CDR2: SGHVS, FQNEAQ. The V gene end was trimmed by 0 bases and the J gene end by 3 bases; junction bases not matched to a gene: 2. The CDR3 covers 14 residues. Here the CDR3 reads CASSLAASGYEQYF. CDR3 nucleotide sequence: TGTGCCAGCAGCTTAGCCGCTAGCGGCTACGAGCAGTACTTC.

The table lists this clonotype with a few counts. The V gene is TRBV29-1, the J gene TRBJ2-5; D possibly corresponds to TRBD1 (6 bases). The germline CDR1 and CDR2 sequences are SQVTM and ANQGSEA. Trimming left V 2 bases short and J 1 base short, with 17 bases between. The CDR3 has 16 residues. CDR3 nucleotide sequence: TGCAGCGTTGAATATTTTGGACAGACGTTCCAAGAGACCCAGTACTTC. Translation gives CSVEYFGQTFQETQYF.

The sample holds many counts of this clonotype. This chain uses TRBV29-1 with TRBJ2-1, with 7 bases matching TRBD1. The CDR3 covers 16 residues. V lost 2 bases to trimming and J lost 7 bases; unmatched junction nucleotides: 14. Germline V gene data show CDR1 as SQVTM and CDR2 as ANQGSEA. The CDR3 loop is CSVESGQALAVNEQFF. For the CDR3, the DNA is TGCAGCGTTGAAAGCGGACAGGCCCTTGCGGTTAATGAGCAGTTCTTC.

This clonotype was seen ten or more times. The rearrangement links TRBV6-5 to TRBJ2-1; D call uncertain. The CDR3 consists of 14 residues. Trimming cost V 0 bases and J 8 bases, with 11 bases left between them. Per the germline V gene, CDR1 is MNHEY and CDR2 is SVGAGI. CDR3 protein: CASSYSNGRYEQFF. Here the CDR3 DNA reads TGTGCCAGCAGTTACTCGAACGGTCGTTATGAGCAGTTCTTC.

This clonotype occurred many times. This sequence joins TRBV6-1 and TRBJ2-1; TRBD2 aligns across 8 bases. Trimming took 8 bases from V and 3 from J; bases not matched to a gene: 12. CDR3 length: 16 residues. The V gene's germline CDR1 is MNHNS and CDR2 SASEGT. CDR3 region: CASSGIAGGHYNEQFF. CDR3 bases: TGTGCCAGCTCGGGGATCGCGGGAGGTCACTACAATGAGCAGTTCTTC.

The V and J genes are TRBV12-3 or TRBV12-4 and TRBJ2-3; no firm D call. Trimming shortened V by 5 bases and J by 2 bases, and 8 bases separated the two germline ends. CDR3 length: 13 amino acids. The CDR3 DNA is TGTGCCAGCAGTCCTCATTCCACAGATACGCAGTATTTT. This translates into CASSPHSTDTQYF.

Ten or more counts support this clonotype. The V gene is TRBV29-1, the J gene TRBJ2-5, with D possibly being TRBD1 (7 bases). Germline-derived CDR1 and CDR2 are SQVTM and ANQGSEA. Trimming removed 1 base at V and 0 bases at J, with 15 bases between. There are 16 residues in the CDR3. The CDR3 sequence is CSVEGGGTEYQETQYF. DNA for the CDR3: TGCAGCGTTGAAGGAGGGGGGACAGAGTACCAAGAGACCCAGTACTTC.

The rearrangement links TRBV5-5 to TRBJ2-3, with D unclear. Germline CDR1 is SGHKS and CDR2 is YYEKEE (reference sequence). The CDR3 consists of 17 residues. V dropped 3 bases and J dropped 4 bases, with 21 bases sitting between them. The chain's CDR3 is CASSSAQLSWGSDTQYF. The CDR3 DNA follows: TGTGCCAGCAGCTCGGCCCAGCTGAGTTGGGGTTCAGATACGCAGTATTTT.

V gene TRBV10-3 combines with J gene TRBJ2-3; 7 positions match TRBD2. The J segment lost 1 base and the V segment lost 3 bases, leaving 4 bases of the junction unmatched. Germline V CDR1 and CDR2: ENHRY, SYGVKD. This CDR3 is 15 amino acids long. CDR3 nucleotide sequence: TGTGCCATCAGTGAACCGGCGGGGGGCACAGATACGCAGTATTTT. The encoded protein is CAISEPAGGTDTQYF.

This clonotype was seen repeatedly, ten times or more. The CDR3 DNA is TGCAGTGCTAGGCCGACTAGCGCGAGCTCCTACAATGAGCAGTTCTTC. This codes for CSARPTSASSYNEQFF. This chain connects TRBV20-1 to TRBJ2-1, with 8 bases identical to TRBD2. The CDR3 totals 16 residues. Germline V CDR1 and CDR2: DFQATT, SNEGSKA (reference sequence). With V trimmed by 3 bases and J by 0 bases, 7 bases remained unmatched.

This CDR3 reads CSAPTIGTDTQYF. The DNA for the CDR3 is TGCAGTGCTCCCACGATCGGGACAGATACGCAGTATTTT. The chain employs TRBV20-1 and TRBJ2-3; D is undetermined. The CDR3 is made up of 13 amino acids. Germline CDR1 reads DFQATT; CDR2 reads SNEGSKA (reference sequence). Trimming took 5 bases from V and 3 from J, leaving 12 bases between them.

Note on this clonotype: A much larger clonotype is one base distant, so this may be a read error. The V and J genes are TRBV12-3 or TRBV12-4 and TRBJ1-5; 7 positions agree with TRBD1. Unmatched junction bases numbered 14, after V lost 6 bases and J lost 9 bases. The CDR3 length is 15 residues. CDR3 residues: CASRRTGPSLPPQHF. The CDR3 coding sequence is TGTGCCAGCAGGAGGACAGGTCCTTCCTTGCCGCCCCAGCATTTT.

Ten or more counts support this clonotype. The rearrangement links TRBV20-1 to TRBJ2-3, with D perhaps matching TRBD2 (6 bases). The CDR3 has 12 residues. Per the germline V gene, CDR1 is DFQATT and CDR2 is SNEGSKA (reference sequence). CDR3 region: CSLAATTDTQYF. The CDR3, as DNA: TGCAGCTTAGCGGCAACCACAGATACGCAGTATTTT.

This clonotype was observed at least ten times. V usage is TRBV20-1 and J usage is TRBJ1-1; D ambiguous. The V and J ends lost 1 base and 1 base respectively, with 10 bases between them. This CDR3 is 14 amino acids long. Looked up from germline, CDR1 is DFQATT and CDR2 is SNEGSKA (reference sequence). The chain's CDR3 is CSARAGGPNTEAFF. The CDR3 region has the DNA TGCAGTGCTAGAGCAGGTGGGCCGAACACTGAAGCTTTCTTT.

The chain carries TRBV5-1 and TRBJ2-7; 13 nucleotides agree with TRBD2. The germline CDR1 and CDR2 sequences are SGHRS and YFSETQ. With V trimmed by 2 bases and J by 2 bases, 4 bases remained unmatched. The CDR3 has 16 amino acids. The CDR3 loop reads CASSLPLAGGPYEQYF. The CDR3 coding sequence is TGCGCCAGCAGCTTACCACTAGCGGGAGGGCCCTACGAGCAGTACTTC.

This clonotype has more than one count but fewer than ten. The chain uses TRBV7-9 and TRBJ1-2; TRBD1 matches at 7 bases. From germline, CDR1 is SEHNR and CDR2 FQNEAQ (reference sequence). There are 15 residues in the CDR3. V lost 3 bases, J lost 4 bases, and 8 bases stayed unmatched. The CDR3 DNA reads TGTGCCAGCAGCTTTGGAAGACAGGGCCTCTATGGCTACACCTTC. It codes for CASSFGRQGLYGYTF.

The chain couples TRBV20-1 to TRBJ2-7; TRBD2 agrees at 8 bases. CDR3 length equals 14 residues. With V trimmed by 6 bases and J by 4 bases, 11 bases remained unmatched. Germline lookup yields CDR1 DFQATT and CDR2 SNEGSKA (reference sequence). CDR3 sequence (DNA): TGCAGTGCCTTAAGCGGGAGTTCGGTATACGAGCAGTACTTC. Encoded protein: CSALSGSSVYEQYF.